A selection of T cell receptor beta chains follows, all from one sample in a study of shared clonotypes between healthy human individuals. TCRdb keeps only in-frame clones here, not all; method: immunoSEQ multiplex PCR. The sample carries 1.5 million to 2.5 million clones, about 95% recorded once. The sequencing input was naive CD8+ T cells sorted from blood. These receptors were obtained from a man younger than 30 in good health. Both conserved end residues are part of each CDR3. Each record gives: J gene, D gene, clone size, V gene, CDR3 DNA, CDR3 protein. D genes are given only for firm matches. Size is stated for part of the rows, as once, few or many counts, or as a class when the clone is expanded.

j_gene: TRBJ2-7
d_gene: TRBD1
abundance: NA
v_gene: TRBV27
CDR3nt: TGTGCCAGCAGTTTACGTCCAGGGGGCCCCAACGAGCAGTACTTC
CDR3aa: CASSLRPGGPNEQYF

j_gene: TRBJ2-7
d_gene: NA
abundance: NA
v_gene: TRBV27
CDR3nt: TGTGCCAGCAGTCTTCTTTCTTCCTACGAGCAGTACTTC
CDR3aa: CASSLLSSYEQYF

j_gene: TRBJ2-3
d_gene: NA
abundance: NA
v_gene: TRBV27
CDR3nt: TGTGCCAGCAGTACCATGACCCCTCGTGGGGCAGATACGCAGTATTTT
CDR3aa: CASSTMTPRGADTQYF

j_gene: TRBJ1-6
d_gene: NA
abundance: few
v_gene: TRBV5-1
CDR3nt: TGCGCCAGCAGCCCAGTCCCAAATTCACCCCTCCACTTT
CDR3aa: CASSPVPNSPLHF

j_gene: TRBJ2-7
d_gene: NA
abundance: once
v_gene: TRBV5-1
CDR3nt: NA
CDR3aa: CASSFSGSYEQYFF

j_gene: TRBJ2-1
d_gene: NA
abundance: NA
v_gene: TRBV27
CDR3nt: TGTGCCAGCAGCCTACTAGCAGACAATGAGCAGTTCTTC
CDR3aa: CASSLLADNEQFF

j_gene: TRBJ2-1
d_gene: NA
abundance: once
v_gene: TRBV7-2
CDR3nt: TGTGCCAGCAGCTTGGAGGGACGTCATGTTGAGCAGTTCTTC
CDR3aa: CASSLEGRHVEQFF

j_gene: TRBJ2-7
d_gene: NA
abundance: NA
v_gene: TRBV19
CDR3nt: TGTGCCAGTAGTACCTTGGCGGGGGCTGCCGACGAGCAGTACTTC
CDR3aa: CASSTLAGAADEQYF

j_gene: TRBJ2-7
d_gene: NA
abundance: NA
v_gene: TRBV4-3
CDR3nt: TGCGCCAGCAGCCAACGCGTATTTTCCTCCTACGAGCAGTACTTC
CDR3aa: CASSQRVFSSYEQYF

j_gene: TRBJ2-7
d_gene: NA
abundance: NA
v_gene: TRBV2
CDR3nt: TGTGCCAGCAGTGAGGAGGCAGCCCCTTCCTACGAGCAGTACTTC
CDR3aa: CASSEEAAPSYEQYF

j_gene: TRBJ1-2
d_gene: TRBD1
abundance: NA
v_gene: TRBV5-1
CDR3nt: TGCGCCAGCGGGACAGATACTAACTATGGCTACACCTTC
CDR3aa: CASGTDTNYGYTF

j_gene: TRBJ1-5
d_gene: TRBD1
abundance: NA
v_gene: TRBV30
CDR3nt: TGTGCCTGGAGTGTACGAGGACAGGGCGATCAGCCCCGGCATTTT
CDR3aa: CAWSVRGQGDQPRHF

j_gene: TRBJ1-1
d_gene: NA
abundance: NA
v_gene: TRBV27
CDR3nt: TGTGCCAGCAGTCACACAGGGAAGAACACTGAAGCTTTCTTT
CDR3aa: CASSHTGKNTEAFF

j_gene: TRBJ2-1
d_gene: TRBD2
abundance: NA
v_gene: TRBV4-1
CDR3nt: TGCGCCAGCAGCCAAGGGGGTAGCGGGCCCTACAATGAGCAGTTCTTC
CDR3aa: CASSQGGSGPYNEQFF

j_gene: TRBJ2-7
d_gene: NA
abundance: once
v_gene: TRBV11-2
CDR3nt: TGTGCCAGCAGCTTAGTTCCGTCTGGGTACGAGCAGTACTTC
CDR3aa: CASSLVPSGYEQYF

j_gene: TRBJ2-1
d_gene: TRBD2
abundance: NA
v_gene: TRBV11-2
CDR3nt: TGTGCCAGCAGCCTTTACGGGGGGTGGCAGTTCTTC
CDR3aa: CASSLYGGWQFF

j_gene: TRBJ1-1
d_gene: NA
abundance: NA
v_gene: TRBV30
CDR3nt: TGTGCCTGGAGTCTGGGCCCGACCGCTGAGGCTTTCTTT
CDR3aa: CAWSLGPTAEAFF

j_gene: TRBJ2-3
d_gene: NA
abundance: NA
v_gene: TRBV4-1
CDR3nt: TGCGCCAGCAGCCAAGTTTCCGACACAGATACGCAGTATTTT
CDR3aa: CASSQVSDTDTQYF

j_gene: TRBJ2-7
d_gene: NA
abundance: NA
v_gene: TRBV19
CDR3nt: TGTGCCAGTAGGGACATAAGCTCCTACGAGCAGTACTTC
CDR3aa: CASRDISSYEQYF

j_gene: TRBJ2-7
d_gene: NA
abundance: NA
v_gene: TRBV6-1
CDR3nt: TGTGCCAGCAGCGCAGGGGGGCACGAGCAGTACTTC
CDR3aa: CASSAGGHEQYF

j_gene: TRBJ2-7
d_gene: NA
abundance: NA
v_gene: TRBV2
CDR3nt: TGTGCCAGCAGGGATACCGGGACCCTCTACGAGCAGTACTTC
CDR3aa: CASRDTGTLYEQYF

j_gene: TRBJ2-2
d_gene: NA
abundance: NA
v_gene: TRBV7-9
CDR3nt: TGTGCCAGCAGCCTGGACACCGGGGAGCTGTTTTTT
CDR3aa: CASSLDTGELFF

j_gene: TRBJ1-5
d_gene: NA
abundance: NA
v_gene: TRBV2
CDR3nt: TGTGCCAGCAGTGAAGCTGAGTTTAGCGGCAATCAGCCCCAGCATTTT
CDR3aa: CASSEAEFSGNQPQHF

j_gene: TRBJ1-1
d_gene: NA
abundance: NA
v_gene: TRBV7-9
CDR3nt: TGTGCCAGCAGCCCCCAAGGACAGGAAGCTTTCTTT
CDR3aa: CASSPQGQEAFF

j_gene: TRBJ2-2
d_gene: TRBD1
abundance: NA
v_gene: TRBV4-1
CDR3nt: TGCGCCAGCAGCCAAGATAAGGGACGACAGGGGTGGAACACCGGGGAGCTGTTTTTT
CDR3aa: CASSQDKGRQGWNTGELFF

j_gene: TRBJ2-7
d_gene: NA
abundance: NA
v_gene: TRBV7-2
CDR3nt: TGTGCCAGCAGCTTAGGCGGGACCTCCTACGAGCAGTACTTC
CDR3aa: CASSLGGTSYEQYF

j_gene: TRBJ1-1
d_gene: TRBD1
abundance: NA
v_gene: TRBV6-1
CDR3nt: TGTGCCAGCAGTGAATTGTGGTCAGGGGGCGACTTATATGAAGCTTTCTTT
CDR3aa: CASSELWSGGDLYEAFF

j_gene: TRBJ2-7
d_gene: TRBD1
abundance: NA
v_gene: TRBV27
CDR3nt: TGTGCCAGCAGCCACAGGGGGACCTTCTACGAGCAGTACTTC
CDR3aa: CASSHRGTFYEQYF

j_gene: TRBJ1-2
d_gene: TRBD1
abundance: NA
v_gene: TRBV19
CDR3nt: TGTGCCAGTAGGGGCTCCGGGACAGGGGATGGCTACACCTTC
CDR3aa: CASRGSGTGDGYTF

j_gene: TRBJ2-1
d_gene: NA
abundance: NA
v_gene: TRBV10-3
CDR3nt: TGTGCCATCAGTGAATCGACCGGGGAAAGGGATGAGCAGTTCTTC
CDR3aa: CAISESTGERDEQFF

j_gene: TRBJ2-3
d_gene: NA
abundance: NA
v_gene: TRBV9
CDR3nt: TGTGCCAGCAGCCCAAGTGGGAGTCCCCCCACAGATACGCAGTATTTT
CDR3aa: CASSPSGSPPTDTQYF

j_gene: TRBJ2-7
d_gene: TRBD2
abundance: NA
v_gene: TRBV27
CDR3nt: TGTGCCAGCAGTTTCCTAGCGGGAGGGCCGGGCTACGAGCAGTACTTC
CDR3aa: CASSFLAGGPGYEQYF

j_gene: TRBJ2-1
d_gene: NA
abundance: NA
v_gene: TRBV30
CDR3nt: TGTGCCTGGAGTGGTCGCCTAGCCGGGCAGTTCTTC
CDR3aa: CAWSGRLAGQFF

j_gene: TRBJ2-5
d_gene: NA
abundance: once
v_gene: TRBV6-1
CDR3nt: TGTGCCAGCAGTGTAGACCAGGGCCTGGGGGAGACCCAGTACTTC
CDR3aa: CASSVDQGLGETQYF

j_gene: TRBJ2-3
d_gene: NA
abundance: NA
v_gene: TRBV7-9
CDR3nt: TGTGCCAGCAGCTTAGTCGTCTACAGAGCGGATACGCAGTATTTT
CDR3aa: CASSLVVYRADTQYF

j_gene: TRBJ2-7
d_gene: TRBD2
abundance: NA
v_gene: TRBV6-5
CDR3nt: TGTGCCACCGGGCTAGCGGCCTCCTACGAGCAGTACTTC
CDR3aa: CATGLAASYEQYF

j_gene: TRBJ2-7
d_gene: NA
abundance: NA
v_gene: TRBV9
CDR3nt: TGTGCCAGCAGCGTAGACGAGGATAGATACGAGCAGTACTTC
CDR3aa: CASSVDEDRYEQYF

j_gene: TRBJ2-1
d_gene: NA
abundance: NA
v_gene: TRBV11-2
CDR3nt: TGTGCCAGCAGCTTAACCCCGGGACCGGGCAATGAGCAGTTCTTC
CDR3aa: CASSLTPGPGNEQFF

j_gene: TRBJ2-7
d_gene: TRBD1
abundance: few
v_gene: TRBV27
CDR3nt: TGTGCCAGCAGTCCGGGACAGGCCTCCTACGAGCAGTACTTC
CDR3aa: CASSPGQASYEQYF

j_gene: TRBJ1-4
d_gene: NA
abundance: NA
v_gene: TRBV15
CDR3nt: TGTGCCACCAGCAGAGCACTAGGGGCAGGTGAAAAACTGTTTTTT
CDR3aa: CATSRALGAGEKLFF

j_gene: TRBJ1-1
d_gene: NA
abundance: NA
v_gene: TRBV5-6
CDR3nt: TGTGCCAGCAGCTTGGGGCCCGGGTGGGGGATGAACACTGAAGCTTTCTTT
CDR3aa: CASSLGPGWGMNTEAFF

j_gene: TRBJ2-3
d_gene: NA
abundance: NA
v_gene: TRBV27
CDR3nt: TGTGCCAGCAGTCCAGCCAGGGTAGATACGCAGTATTTT
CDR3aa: CASSPARVDTQYF

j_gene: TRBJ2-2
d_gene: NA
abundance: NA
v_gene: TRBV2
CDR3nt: TGTGCCAGCAGTGGGCTGAAGGGGGAGAGCACCGGGGAGCTGTTTTTT
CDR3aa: CASSGLKGESTGELFF

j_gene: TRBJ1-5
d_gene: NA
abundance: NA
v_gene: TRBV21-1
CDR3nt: TGTGCCAGCAGCATAAAGGAAAATCAGCCCCAGCATTTT
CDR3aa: CASSIKENQPQHF

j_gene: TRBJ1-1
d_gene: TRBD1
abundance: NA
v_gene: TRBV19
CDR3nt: TGTGCCAGTAGAGGACAGGGCCCTGAAGCTTTCTTT
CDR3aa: CASRGQGPEAFF

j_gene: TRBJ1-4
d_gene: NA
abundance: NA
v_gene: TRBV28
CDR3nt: TGTGCCAGTAGAGACGCCACTAGTGAAAAACTGTTTTTT
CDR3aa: CASRDATSEKLFF

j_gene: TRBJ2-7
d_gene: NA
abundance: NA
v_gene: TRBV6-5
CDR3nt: TGTGCCAGCAGTTACGCGTCACTCCCCTACGAGCAGTACTTC
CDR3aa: CASSYASLPYEQYF

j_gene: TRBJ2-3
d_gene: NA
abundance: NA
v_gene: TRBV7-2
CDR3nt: TGTGCCAGCACCCTTGGGGCGGCAGGGACAGATACGCAGTATTTT
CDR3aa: CASTLGAAGTDTQYF

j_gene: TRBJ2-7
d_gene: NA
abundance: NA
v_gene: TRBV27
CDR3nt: TGTGCCAGCAGTTTAAAGGGGTCCCCTTACGAGCAGTACTTC
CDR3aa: CASSLKGSPYEQYF